The clone carrying this T cell receptor beta chain was seen a handful of times. V was trimmed by 7 bases and J by 8 bases, leaving 11 bases between them. Per germline, CDR1 SNHLY and CDR2 FYNNEI. The length of the CDR3 is 11 residues. The record originates from a study of spatial heterogeneity in lung cancer. Individually, TCR cDNA molecules were each labelled with a unique molecular identifier. One entry per CDR3 protein results from TCRdb running MiXCR on the 5' RACE reads. The table includes 30,000 to 45,000 distinct CDR3 sequences, around 7% detected once. As for time point: sample taken at primary tumor resection.

This TCR came from a male donor with early-stage non-small cell lung cancer. This material consisted of PBMCs, taken at surgery. The chain uses TRBV2 and TRBJ1-2, with D unclear. Here the CDR3 reads CASTPSGGYTF. The CDR3 DNA is TGTGCCAGCACCCCTAGCGGGGGCTACACCTTC.